The source of this TCR beta chain is a study of cytomegalovirus exposure and HLA in healthy donors. Findings and limits, study-wide: Most subjects had HLA-A and HLA-B alleles reportedly predicted accurately by TCR beta sequences. A later analysis reportedly identified an Asian-associated ancestry cluster as carrying fewer N-insertions than the roughly 700-donor mean.

When sampled, the donors appeared nominally healthy, though they likely had unrecorded immune exposures. The PCR contained 60 Vbeta and 13 Jbeta primers. The method was immunoSEQ multiplex PCR; TCRdb's version includes in-frame clones alone and lacks a portion of them. The sample includes about 190,000 clones, approximately 86% seen only once; the top ten take roughly 1.7%. In the case of this clone: Its antigen remains unknown.

The V and J ends lost 7 bases and 0 bases, in that order; junction bases with no gene match: 9. Germline CDR1 reads SGHAT; CDR2 reads FQNNGV. This CDR3 contains 16 residues. The origin of this receptor is a woman between 18 and 30 years old in good health and CMV-seronegative. V gene TRBV11-2 combines with J gene TRBJ1-3; 7 bases align to TRBD1. The sequencing sample was made of PBMCs. The chain's CDR3 is CASTRGAGGSGNTIYF. DNA for the CDR3: TGTGCCAGCACCAGGGGGGCAGGGGGCTCTGGAAACACCATATATTTT.